A single sample is the source of the 27 T cell receptor beta chains below, sequenced in a study of patients and donors after allogeneic stem cell transplantation. TCRdb re-called the RT-PCR reads through MiXCR, storing one row per CDR3 protein. In the table there are 70,000 to 85,000 distinct CDR3 sequences, more than 25% of which are singletons. Input material: blood, either unsorted or a sorted T cell fraction (not recorded which). These receptors were obtained from a human donor who was either an allogeneic HSCT recipient or a stem cell or donor lymphocyte infusion donor (not recorded which). It is not recorded whose cells these are; they may come from a transplant donor.

V is TRBV12-3 or TRBV12-4 and J is TRBJ1-5; 11 positions match TRBD1. CDR3 length: 15 residues. The V gene end was trimmed by 5 bases and the J gene end by 6 bases; junction bases not matched to a gene: 6. CDR3 nucleotide sequence: TGTGCCAGCAGTCCAGGACAGGGGGCCGGTCAGCCCCAGCATTTT. It codes for CASSPGQGAGQPQHF.

The gene calls are TRBV2 and TRBJ2-1; 8 bases align to TRBD1. The CDR3 has 11 amino acids. V dropped 10 bases and J dropped 8; count of bases not matched to a gene: 4. CDR1 and CDR2 from the germline V gene are SNHLY and FYNNEI. The CDR3 DNA follows: TGTGCCAACGGACAGGGCGATGAGCAGTTCTTC. Amino acids: CANGQGDEQFF.

The chain couples TRBV5-1 to TRBJ1-1; perhaps TRBD1 as D (5 bases). Germline CDR1 and CDR2: SGHRS and YFSETQ. Trimming stripped 4 bases from V and 1 base from J, with 11 bases between. The CDR3 extends over 14 amino acids. This CDR3 reads CASSMDTSNTEAFF. CDR3 coding DNA: TGCGCCAGCAGCATGGACACCTCGAACACTGAAGCTTTCTTT.

This clonotype was seen a handful of times. CDR3: CATGGTNTGELFF. DNA of the CDR3: TGTGCCACGGGGGGGACGAACACCGGGGAGCTGTTTTTT. The chain joins TRBV9 to TRBJ2-2; 8 bases map to TRBD2. In germline, CDR1 is SGDLS, CDR2 YYNGEE. The CDR3 runs 13 residues. Germline trimming cut 9 bases from V and 0 bases from J; bases unmatched to any gene: 1.

This clonotype was observed a few times. The genes are TRBV2 and TRBJ2-4; tentative D call: TRBD1 (5 bases). Between the trimmed V and J ends, which lost 3 bases and 2 bases, there was a span of 11 bases. The germline gives CDR1 SNHLY, CDR2 FYNNEI. This CDR3 region has 15 residues. CDR3 region: CASSEVQGTKNIQYF. In DNA form, the CDR3 reads TGTGCCAGCAGTGAGGTGCAGGGAACCAAAAACATTCAGTACTTC.

This clonotype has only a few counts. The V and J genes are TRBV28 and TRBJ2-5, with 10 bases fitting TRBD2. The CDR3 has 16 amino acids. The germline V gene has CDR1 MDHEN and CDR2 SYDVKM. The V gene end was trimmed by 2 bases and the J gene end by 4 bases; junction bases not matched to a gene: 7. The CDR3 DNA reads as TGTGCCAGCAGTTTACGGCCTAGCGGGAGTGGAGAGACCCAGTACTTC. Its protein product is CASSLRPSGSGETQYF.

The chain recombines TRBV12-3 or TRBV12-4 with TRBJ2-5; possibly TRBD2 for D (5 bases). This CDR3 is 11 amino acids long. Trimming stripped 6 bases from V and 7 bases from J, with 9 bases between. The CDR3 DNA reads TGTGCCAGCAGAAACGGGGTGACCCAGTACTTC. Amino acid sequence: CASRNGVTQYF.

This clonotype was detected a few times. In DNA, the CDR3 is TGTGCCAGCAGCGAGGGACAGGGATTCCATGGCTACACCTTC. It codes for CASSEGQGFHGYTF. The rearrangement links TRBV7-8 to TRBJ1-2; 9 bases are a match to TRBD1. J was trimmed by 6 bases and V by 5 bases; bases with no gene match: 7. Germline values: CDR1 SGHVS, CDR2 FQNEAQ. The CDR3 extends over 14 amino acids.

The count of this clonotype is one. The CDR3 bases are TGTGCCAGCAGCTCATACAGGGTCGCCGGGGAGCTGTTTTTT. It is translated as CASSSYRVAGELFF. V is TRBV7-3 and J is TRBJ2-2, with D maybe TRBD1 (6 bases). Germline-derived CDR1 and CDR2 are SGHTA and FQGTGA. V lost 4 bases to trimming and J lost 6 bases, with 12 bases between them. CDR3 length: 14 residues.

This clonotype was counted ten times or more. The chain recombines TRBV7-9 with TRBJ1-6, with D possibly matching TRBD1 (6 bases). The CDR3 runs to 19 residues. The germline gives CDR1 SEHNR, CDR2 FQNEAQ (reference sequence). Trimming shortened V by 1 base and J by 0 bases, and 16 bases separated the two germline ends. The CDR3 DNA sequence: TGTGCCAGCAGCTTAGTTTACTCGGACAGTGTCTCCTATAATTCACCCCTCCACTTT. Encoded protein: CASSLVYSDSVSYNSPLHF.

The V gene is TRBV7-3, the J gene TRBJ2-1; 8 bases line up with TRBD2. The CDR3 totals 15 residues. Trimming at V came to 5 bases and at J to 6 bases, leaving 9 bases not matched to a gene. Germline CDR1 is SGHTA and CDR2 is FQGTGA. This CDR3 is CASSPPGLGGNEQFF. The CDR3 DNA sequence: TGTGCCAGCAGCCCCCCGGGACTAGGTGGCAATGAGCAGTTCTTC.

The sample holds one count of this clonotype. The genes are TRBV5-1 and TRBJ1-1; possibly TRBD1 for D (6 bases). V lost 3 bases and J lost 1, with 10 bases in between. The V gene's germline CDR1 is SGHRS and CDR2 YFSETQ. There are 14 residues in the CDR3. The CDR3 sequence is CASSWGPGNTEAFF. The DNA for the CDR3 is TGCGCCAGCAGCTGGGGGCCGGGGAACACTGAAGCTTTCTTT.

This chain uses TRBV20-1 with TRBJ1-5; D call uncertain. V lost 4 bases to trimming and J lost 0 bases, with 7 bases between them. Germline CDR1 is DFQATT and CDR2 is SNEGSKA (reference sequence). The CDR3 covers 13 residues. Here the CDR3 reads CSAMEYSNQPQHF. The CDR3 DNA sequence: TGCAGTGCTATGGAGTATAGCAATCAGCCCCAGCATTTT.

The chain combines TRBV5-7 with TRBJ2-5, with a weak D call TRBD2 (6 bases). TRBV5-7 is an open reading frame whose function is uncertain. The CDR3 contains 14 residues. Trimming removed 0 bases at V and 2 bases at J, with 8 bases between. CDR3 nucleotide sequence: TGTGCCAGCAGCTTGGCGCTAGCGCAAGAGACCCAGTACTTC. Translating it yields CASSLALAQETQYF.

This clonotype has only a few counts. This chain joins TRBV20-1 and TRBJ1-1, with 7 bases identical to TRBD1. CDR1 and CDR2 (germline): DFQATT, SNEGSKA (reference sequence). V gave up 6 bases and J gave up 0 bases; unmatched junction bases: 10. The CDR3 loop spans 15 amino acids. The CDR3 protein is CSAPKTGQMNTEAFF. Here the CDR3 DNA reads TGCAGTGCCCCAAAGACAGGGCAAATGAACACTGAAGCTTTCTTT.

V and J are TRBV7-9 and TRBJ1-1; the D is unclear. Trimming shortened V by 4 bases and J by 1 base, and 13 bases separated the two germline ends. This CDR3 has 15 amino acids. Germline V gene data show CDR1 as SEHNR and CDR2 as FQNEAQ (reference sequence). The CDR3 sequence is CASSSTGKKNTEAFF. The CDR3 coding sequence is TGTGCCAGCAGCTCAACCGGGAAAAAGAACACTGAAGCTTTCTTT.

This clonotype was found a few times. V is TRBV6-5 and J is TRBJ1-2; a weak D match, TRBD1 (5 bases). The V gene lost 6 bases and the J gene lost 3 bases, with 11 bases spanning the gap. The CDR3 consists of 13 residues. Germline V gives CDR1 MNHEY, CDR2 SVGAGI. The CDR3 protein is CASSSTGYYGYTF. CDR3 nucleotide sequence: TGTGCCAGCAGCTCTACAGGATACTATGGCTACACCTTC.

The chain recombines TRBV6-2 or TRBV6-3 with TRBJ2-7; no definite D call. V lost 3 bases to trimming and J lost 1 base, with 10 bases between them. The CDR3 has 14 amino acids. Germline values: CDR1 MNHEY, CDR2 SVGEGT. As DNA, the CDR3 is TGTGCCAGCAGTTATAGGACGAATTCCTACGAGCAGTACTTC. Residues: CASSYRTNSYEQYF.

This clonotype showed up many times. This chain links TRBV20-1 with TRBJ2-1; maybe TRBD1 (6 bases). Deletions cut 2 bases from V and 8 bases from J, with 16 bases between. The germline gives CDR1 DFQATT, CDR2 SNEGSKA (reference sequence). The CDR3 runs to 14 residues. In DNA form, the CDR3 reads TGCAGTGCTAGAACAGGGTTACGGGCCGATGAGCAGTTCTTC. Protein: CSARTGLRADEQFF.

By sample share, this clonotype is medium-sized. This chain joins TRBV12-3 or TRBV12-4 and TRBJ1-5; 9 nucleotides line up with TRBD1. Trimming cost V 7 bases and J 0 bases; bases outside gene matches: 7. This CDR3 has 16 residues. The CDR3 DNA is TGTGCCAGCATCAACATGGACAGGGGTAGCAATCAGCCCCAGCATTTT. This encodes CASINMDRGSNQPQHF.

The genes are TRBV4-1 and TRBJ1-5; D unclear. CDR3 size: 17 residues. In germline, CDR1 is MGHRA, CDR2 YSYEKL. V was trimmed by 1 base and J by 0 bases, leaving 13 bases between them. The CDR3 DNA reads TGCGCCAGCAGCCAAGGGAGAGGTTTAGATAGCAATCAGCCCCAGCATTTT. Translating gives CASSQGRGLDSNQPQHF.

In regard to this clonotype: Germline and junction disagree at one end, which may indicate a read error. The chain links TRBV12-3 or TRBV12-4 to TRBJ1-1, with 10 bases that match TRBD1. The CDR3 is 13 residues long. The CDR3 sequence is CASRLGQGGEAFF. The CDR3 DNA reads TGTGCCAGCAGATTAGGACAGGGGGGGGAAGCTTTCTTT.

The table lists this clonotype with many counts. The V and J genes are TRBV27 and TRBJ2-1; 9 bases agree with TRBD2. CDR3 length: 17 residues. V gave up 0 bases and J gave up 5 bases; unmatched junction bases: 8. Germline V gives CDR1 MNHEY, CDR2 SMNVEV (reference sequence). The CDR3 DNA reads TGTGCCAGCAGTTTATCTAGCGGGAGATTTCAGAACAATGAGCAGTTCTTC. It encodes CASSLSSGRFQNNEQFF.

The chain joins TRBV20-1 to TRBJ1-3; a possible D gene is TRBD1 (6 bases). Germline CDR1 DFQATT, CDR2 SNEGSKA (reference sequence). CDR3 length: 15 amino acids. Trimming removed 1 base from V and 2 bases from J, with 12 bases in between. CDR3 nucleotides: TGCAGTGCTAGAGTACCCCCAGGGGCTGGAAACACCATATATTTT. Its translation: CSARVPPGAGNTIYF.

V is TRBV5-1 and J is TRBJ2-2; weak D call: TRBD1 (6 bases). V was shortened by 6 bases and J by 0 bases, with 12 bases between the two germline ends. The CDR3 runs to 15 residues. Germline V CDR1 and CDR2: SGHRS, YFSETQ. CDR3 nucleotide sequence: TGCGCCAGCACCTATGGGGGCTCGAACACCGGGGAGCTGTTTTTT. It yields the protein CASTYGGSNTGELFF.

The rearrangement uses TRBV3-1 and TRBJ1-5; a possible D gene is TRBD1 (5 bases). Germline V gene data show CDR1 as LGHDT and CDR2 as YNNKEL (reference sequence). Trimming removed 4 bases from V and 6 bases from J, with 10 bases in between. This CDR3 has 13 amino acids. The CDR3 sequence is CASSPTRGQPQHF. The CDR3 DNA sequence: TGTGCCAGCAGCCCGACAAGGGGTCAGCCCCAGCATTTT.

The table lists this clonotype with a few counts. In nucleotides, the CDR3 is TGCAGCGTTGAGGTGGGACAGACAGATACGCAGTATTTT. Translated, it gives CSVEVGQTDTQYF. The V and J genes are TRBV29-1 and TRBJ2-3, with TRBD1 matching over 7 bases. CDR3 size: 13 residues. With 3 bases clipped from V and 3 bases from J, the junction kept 3 bases outside the gene matches. Germline V gene lookup returns CDR1 SQVTM and CDR2 ANQGSEA.